This TCR beta chain was retrieved from a study of blood T cells in healthy people across ages. Donors were systemically healthy Caucasian individuals from Russia aged about 6 to 100 years. The CDR3 runs 14 residues. Germline-derived CDR1 and CDR2 are SEHNR and FQNEAQ (reference sequence). V lost 6 bases and J lost 7, with 16 bases in between. A second PCR, run for roughly 7 to 11 cycles, used a sample-barcoded 5' primer plus a J-beta primer mix. A tag from a template-switch adaptor with 12 random nucleotides marked each cDNA molecule. TCRdb reanalysed the 5' RACE reads using MiXCR and keeps one entry per CDR3 protein. The table shows some 850,000 distinct CDR3 sequences, with around a quarter occurring only once. These records were also assigned to another study, of T cells of mothers and their children.

The sample consisted of blood. This clonotype originated in a boy aged 10-17 years in good health. The chain combines TRBV7-9 with TRBJ2-1; tentatively, D is TRBD2 (7 bases). CDR3 region: CASRGGGGKNEQFF. The CDR3 coding sequence is TGTGCCAGCAGGGGAGGGGGGGGCAAGAATGAGCAGTTCTTC.